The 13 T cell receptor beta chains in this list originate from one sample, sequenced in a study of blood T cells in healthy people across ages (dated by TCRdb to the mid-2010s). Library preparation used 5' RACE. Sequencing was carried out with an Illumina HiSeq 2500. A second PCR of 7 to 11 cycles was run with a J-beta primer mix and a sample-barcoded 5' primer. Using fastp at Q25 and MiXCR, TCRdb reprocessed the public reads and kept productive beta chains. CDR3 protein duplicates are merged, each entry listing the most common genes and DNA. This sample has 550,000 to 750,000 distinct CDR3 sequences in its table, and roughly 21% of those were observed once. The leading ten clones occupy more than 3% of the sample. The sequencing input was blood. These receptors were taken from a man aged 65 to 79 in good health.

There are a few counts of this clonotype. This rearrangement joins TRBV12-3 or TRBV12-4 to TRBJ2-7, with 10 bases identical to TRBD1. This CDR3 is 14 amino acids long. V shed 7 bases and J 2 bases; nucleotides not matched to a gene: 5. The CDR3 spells CASTQGTGAYEQYF. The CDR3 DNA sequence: TGTGCCAGCACCCAAGGGACAGGGGCCTACGAGCAGTACTTC.

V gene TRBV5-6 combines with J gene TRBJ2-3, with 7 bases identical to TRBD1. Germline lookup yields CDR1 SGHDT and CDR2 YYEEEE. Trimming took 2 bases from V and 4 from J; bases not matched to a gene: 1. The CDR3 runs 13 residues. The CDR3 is CASSFQGADTQYF. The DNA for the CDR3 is TGTGCCAGCAGCTTCCAGGGGGCAGATACGCAGTATTTT.

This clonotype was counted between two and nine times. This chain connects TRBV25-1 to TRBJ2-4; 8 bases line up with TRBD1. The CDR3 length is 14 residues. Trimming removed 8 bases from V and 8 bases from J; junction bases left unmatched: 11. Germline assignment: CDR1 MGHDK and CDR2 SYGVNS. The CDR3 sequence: CASRRQGPIDIQYF. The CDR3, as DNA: TGTGCCAGCCGACGACAGGGGCCGATTGACATTCAGTACTTC.

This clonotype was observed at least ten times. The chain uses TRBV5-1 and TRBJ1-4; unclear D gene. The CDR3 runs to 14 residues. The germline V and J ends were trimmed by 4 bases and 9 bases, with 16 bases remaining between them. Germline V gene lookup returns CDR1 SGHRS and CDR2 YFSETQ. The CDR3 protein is CASSHGDGPKKLFF. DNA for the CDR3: TGCGCCAGCAGCCATGGCGACGGGCCGAAAAAACTGTTTTTT.

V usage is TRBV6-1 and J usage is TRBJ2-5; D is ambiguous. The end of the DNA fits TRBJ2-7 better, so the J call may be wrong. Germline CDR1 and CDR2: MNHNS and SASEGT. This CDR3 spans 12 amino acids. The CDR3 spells CAIRSGTYEQYF. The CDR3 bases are TGTGCCATAAGATCAGGAACCTACGAGCAGTACTTC.

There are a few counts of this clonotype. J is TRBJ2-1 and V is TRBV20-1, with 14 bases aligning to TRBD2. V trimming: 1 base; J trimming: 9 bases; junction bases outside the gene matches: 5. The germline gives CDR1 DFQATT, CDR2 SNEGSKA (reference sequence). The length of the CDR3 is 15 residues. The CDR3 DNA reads TGCAGTGCTAGAGTAGGGACTAGCGGGAGAATTGAGCAGTTCTTC. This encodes CSARVGTSGRIEQFF.

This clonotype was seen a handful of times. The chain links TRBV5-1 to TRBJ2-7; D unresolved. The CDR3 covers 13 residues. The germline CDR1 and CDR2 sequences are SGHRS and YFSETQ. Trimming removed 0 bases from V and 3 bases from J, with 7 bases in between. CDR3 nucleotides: TGCGCCAGCAGCTTGGTCGACGACTACGAGCAGTACTTC. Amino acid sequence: CASSLVDDYEQYF.

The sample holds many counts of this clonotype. CDR3 amino acids: CASRQGRGEQFF. The CDR3 region has the DNA TGTGCCAGCCGACAGGGTAGGGGTGAGCAGTTCTTC. The V gene is TRBV12-3 or TRBV12-4, the J gene TRBJ2-5; 7 positions match TRBD1. The J call may not be correct, given that the DNA end is closer to TRBJ2-1. This CDR3 contains 12 residues.

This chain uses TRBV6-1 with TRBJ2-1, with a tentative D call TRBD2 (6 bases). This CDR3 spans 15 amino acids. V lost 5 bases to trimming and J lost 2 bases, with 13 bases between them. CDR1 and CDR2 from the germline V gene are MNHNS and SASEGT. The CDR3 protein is CASSPTGGTYNEQFF. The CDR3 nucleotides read TGTGCCAGCAGTCCCACCGGGGGTACCTACAATGAGCAGTTCTTC.

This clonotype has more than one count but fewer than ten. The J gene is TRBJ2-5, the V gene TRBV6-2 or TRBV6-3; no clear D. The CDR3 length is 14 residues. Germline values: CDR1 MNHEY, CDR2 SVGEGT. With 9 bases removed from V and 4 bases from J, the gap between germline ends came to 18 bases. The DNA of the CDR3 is TGTGCCAGTAGCCCCGGGTTACAGCGAGAGACCCAGTACTTC. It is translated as CASSPGLQRETQYF.

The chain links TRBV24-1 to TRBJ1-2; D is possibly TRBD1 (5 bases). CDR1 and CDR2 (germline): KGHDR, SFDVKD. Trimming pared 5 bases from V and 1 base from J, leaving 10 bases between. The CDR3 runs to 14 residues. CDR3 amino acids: CATSVDNLNYGYTF. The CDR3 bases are TGTGCCACCAGTGTGGACAATCTTAACTATGGCTACACCTTC.

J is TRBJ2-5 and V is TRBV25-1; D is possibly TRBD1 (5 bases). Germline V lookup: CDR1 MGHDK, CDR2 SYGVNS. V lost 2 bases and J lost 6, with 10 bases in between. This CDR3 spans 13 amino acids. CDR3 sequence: CASSEGAFQTQYF. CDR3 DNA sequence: TGTGCCAGCAGTGAAGGGGCCTTTCAGACCCAGTACTTC.

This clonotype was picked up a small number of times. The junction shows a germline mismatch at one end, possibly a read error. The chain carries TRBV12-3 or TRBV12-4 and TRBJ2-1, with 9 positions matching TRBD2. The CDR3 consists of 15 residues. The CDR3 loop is CASSRSGRSYSEQFF. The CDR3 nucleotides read TGTGCCAGCAGTCGTAGCGGGAGATCCTACAGTGAGCAGTTCTTC.